These 18 T cell receptor beta chains came from one sample sequenced in a study of blood T cells in healthy people across ages (dated by TCRdb to between 2015 and 2017). The library was generated by 5' RACE. Instrument on record: Illumina HiSeq 2500. A second PCR of roughly 7 to 11 cycles was run with a J-beta primer mix and a sample-barcoded 5' primer. Clones were called with MiXCR by TCRdb after fastp trimmed the public reads at Q25, and only in-frame beta chains were retained. Merged by CDR3 protein, the rows form single entries marked with the most common genes and DNA. The sample contains about 670,000 distinct CDR3 sequences, roughly half of them found a single time. Jointly, the top ten make up 13% of the sample. Material for sequencing was blood. The receptors shown here come from a woman over 75 in good health.

The chain combines TRBV6-2 or TRBV6-3 with TRBJ2-1, with unresolved D. The germline V gene encodes CDR1 MNHEY and CDR2 SVGEGT. The V end lost 2 bases, the J end lost 12 bases, and 11 bases lay between the germline ends. This CDR3 is built from 12 residues. Here the CDR3 reads CASSYVFGVQFF. The CDR3 region has the DNA TGTGCCAGCAGTTACGTCTTTGGGGTGCAGTTCTTC.

This clonotype was seen repeatedly, ten times or more. The gene calls are TRBV2 and TRBJ2-1; the D gene is possibly TRBD2 (6 bases). Deletions cut 6 bases from V and 8 bases from J, with 20 bases between. CDR1 is SNHLY, CDR2 FYNNEI, per germline. The CDR3 runs 15 residues. CDR3 nucleotide sequence: TGTGCCAGCAGCCTCCAGGGACTCGCGACGCATGAGCAGTTCTTC. This gives the protein CASSLQGLATHEQFF.

V usage is TRBV3-1 and J usage is TRBJ2-7, with 9 positions matching TRBD1. The trim removed 5 bases at V and 2 bases at J, leaving 7 bases unmatched. The CDR3 runs to 15 residues. The V gene's germline CDR1 is LGHDT and CDR2 YNNKEL (reference sequence). In DNA, the CDR3 is TGTGCCAGCAGCAACCGGGACAGGGCCCCCTACGAGCAGTACTTC. It specifies CASSNRDRAPYEQYF.

The rearrangement links TRBV7-2 to TRBJ2-5; unclear D gene. From germline, CDR1 is SGHTA and CDR2 FQGNSA. V shed 1 base and J shed 0 bases, with 6 bases lying between them. This CDR3 has 14 amino acids. The CDR3 reads CASSLVQNQETQYF. CDR3 nucleotide sequence: TGTGCCAGCAGCTTAGTTCAGAACCAAGAGACCCAGTACTTC.

The V gene is TRBV30, the J gene TRBJ1-1; D is ambiguous. Germline V gives CDR1 GTSNPN, CDR2 SVGIG (reference sequence). V was trimmed by 3 bases and J by 2 bases, leaving 7 bases between them. The CDR3 has 12 amino acids. The CDR3 loop is CAWRGLNTEAFF. DNA of the CDR3: TGTGCCTGGAGAGGGCTAAACACTGAAGCTTTCTTT.

The V call is TRBV5-1, the J call TRBJ1-1; D perhaps matches TRBD1 (5 bases). CDR1 SGHRS and CDR2 YFSETQ come from the germline V gene. The germline V and J ends were trimmed by 4 bases and 3 bases, with 13 bases remaining between them. This CDR3 has 14 residues. The CDR3 DNA reads TGCGCCAGCAGCCGGATGGGGCCAGACACTGAAGCTTTCTTT. Translated: CASSRMGPDTEAFF.

J is TRBJ1-5 and V is TRBV27; possible D gene TRBD1, 5 bases. The CDR3 has 15 residues. V was pared by 5 bases and J by 5 bases, with 16 bases between. Germline CDR1 is MNHEY and CDR2 is SMNVEV (reference sequence). The CDR3 bases are TGTGCCAGCAGTCCGAACACAGGTTCACATCAGCCCCAGCATTTT. It codes for CASSPNTGSHQPQHF.

CDR3 residues: CASSYYRGNEQYF. The CDR3 DNA reads as TGTGCCAGCAGTTATTACAGGGGCAATGAGCAGTACTTC. V usage is TRBV6-5 and J usage is TRBJ2-1; 7 nucleotides align to TRBD1. The tail of the sequence fits TRBJ2-7 better, so the J call may be wrong. Germline lookup yields CDR1 MNHEY and CDR2 SVGAGI. This CDR3 region has 13 residues.

The J gene is TRBJ1-6, the V gene TRBV11-2; D might be TRBD1 (5 bases). Trimming shortened V by 2 bases and J by 5 bases, and 10 bases separated the two germline ends. This CDR3 has 15 residues. The V gene's germline CDR1 is SGHAT and CDR2 FQNNGV. The CDR3 DNA reads as TGTGCCAGCAGCTTACAGGGTCCCAATAATTCACCCCTCCACTTT. Translating gives CASSLQGPNNSPLHF.

This clonotype was counted only a few times. This chain uses TRBV7-9 with TRBJ1-1; 11 bases are a match to TRBD1. Per germline, CDR1 SEHNR and CDR2 FQNEAQ (reference sequence). The CDR3 is made up of 15 amino acids. V lost 5 bases to trimming and J lost 4 bases; unmatched junction nucleotides: 6. The CDR3 loop is CASSRYGTGGTEAFF. The CDR3 nucleotides read TGTGCCAGCAGCCGGTACGGGACAGGGGGCACTGAAGCTTTCTTT. The full variable domain, completed using reference TRBV7-9 and TRBJ1-1, is DTGVSQNPRHKITKRGQNVTFRCDPISEHNRLYWYRQTLGQGPEFLTYFQNEAQLEKSRLLSDRFSAERPKGSFSTLEIQRTEQGDSAMYLCASSRYGTGGTEAFFGQGTRLTVV.

This clonotype was seen repeatedly, ten times or more. The chain joins TRBV27 to TRBJ2-1, with D possibly being TRBD2 (5 bases). The CDR3 is 14 residues long. V lost 5 bases to trimming and J lost 5 bases, with 13 bases between them. Germline CDR1 and CDR2: MNHEY and SMNVEV (reference sequence). The CDR3 region is CASSLGLVDNEQFF. DNA for the CDR3: TGTGCCAGCAGTCTCGGACTGGTAGACAATGAGCAGTTCTTC.

This clonotype was observed many times. This chain joins TRBV18 and TRBJ2-5; the D gene is possibly TRBD2 (5 bases). This CDR3 spans 15 amino acids. Germline CDR1 KGHSH, CDR2 LQKENI. The germline V and J ends were trimmed by 2 bases and 5 bases, with 15 bases remaining between them. For the CDR3, the DNA is TGTGCCAGCTCACCAACGGACGGGGAGAGGGAGACCCAGTACTTC. Amino acid sequence: CASSPTDGERETQYF.

This clonotype was counted ten times or more. The V and J genes are TRBV12-3 or TRBV12-4 and TRBJ2-1; unclear D gene. CDR3 length equals 16 residues. V lost 4 bases, J lost 0 bases, and 13 bases lay in between. The CDR3 loop reads CASSSVGRGSYNEQFF. CDR3 in DNA: TGTGCCAGCAGTTCCGTAGGCAGAGGCTCCTACAATGAGCAGTTCTTC.

Points on this clonotype: A much larger clone lies a single base off, so this may be a read error. V gene TRBV5-5 combines with J gene TRBJ2-5; 10 bases line up with TRBD2. The germline gives CDR1 SGHKS, CDR2 YYEKEE (reference sequence). This CDR3 is built from 17 residues. V was pared by 0 bases and J by 4 bases, with 9 bases of the junction left unmatched. CDR3 nucleotides: TGTGCCAGCAGCTTGGGAGCTAGCGGGAGATGTGGAGAGACCCAGTACTTC. Encoded protein: CASSLGASGRCGETQYF.

This clonotype was seen a few times. Germline is not matched at one junction end, which may reflect a read error. The rearrangement uses TRBV5-1 and TRBJ2-5; unclear D gene. The CDR3 is 13 residues long. CDR1 is SGHRS and CDR2 is YFSETQ in the germline V gene. CDR3 region: CASSSGIEEAQYF. DNA of the CDR3: TGCGCCAGCAGCTCCGGAATCGAAGAGGCCCAGTACTTC.

Regarding this clonotype: A much larger clone differs by one base, so this may be a read error. V gene TRBV29-1 combines with J gene TRBJ2-3; the D is unclear. The CDR3 runs 10 residues. The germline V gene has CDR1 SQVTM and CDR2 ANQGSEA. CDR3 in DNA: TGCAGCGTTGCTTGGGATACGCGGTATTTT. It is translated as CSVAWDTRYF.

This chain links TRBV3-1 with TRBJ1-2; D uncertain. There are 14 residues in the CDR3. CDR1 is LGHDT, CDR2 YNNKEL, per germline (reference sequence). V dropped 2 bases and J dropped 6 bases, with 13 bases sitting between them. The CDR3 here is CASSQIGSGDGYTF. The CDR3 DNA is TGTGCCAGCAGCCAAATAGGGAGCGGAGATGGCTACACCTTC.

This clonotype was seen ten or more times. J is TRBJ2-1 and V is TRBV20-1; D is possibly TRBD2 (5 bases). Germline CDR1 reads DFQATT; CDR2 reads SNEGSKA (reference sequence). The CDR3 covers 13 residues. CDR3 sequence: CREGRALYNEQFF. The CDR3 nucleotides are TGCAGGGAAGGGCGGGCCCTCTACAATGAGCAGTTCTTC.